The text below deals with one T cell receptor beta chain. The sample originates from a study of blood T cell repertoires in COVID-19. About the study: Samples taken during acute and convalescent COVID-19 were collected in the United States, Italy and Spain.

Some clones are missing from TCRdb's copy, which holds only in-frame ones; the method was immunoSEQ multiplex PCR. Here the sample spans 45,000 to 60,000 clones, around 80% being singletons. Deletions cut 1 base from V and 6 bases from J, with 13 bases between. This CDR3 has 15 residues. The germline V gene has CDR1 LNHNV and CDR2 YYDKDF (reference sequence). This clonotype was obtained from a woman of 80 years or more with acute or convalescent COVID-19. The chain links TRBV15 to TRBJ1-5, with D hard to call. Sequenced input: peripheral blood. The CDR3 sequence: CATSRVGTSGQPQHF. The CDR3 bases are TGTGCCACCAGCAGAGTTGGCACGAGCGGTCAGCCCCAGCATTTT.